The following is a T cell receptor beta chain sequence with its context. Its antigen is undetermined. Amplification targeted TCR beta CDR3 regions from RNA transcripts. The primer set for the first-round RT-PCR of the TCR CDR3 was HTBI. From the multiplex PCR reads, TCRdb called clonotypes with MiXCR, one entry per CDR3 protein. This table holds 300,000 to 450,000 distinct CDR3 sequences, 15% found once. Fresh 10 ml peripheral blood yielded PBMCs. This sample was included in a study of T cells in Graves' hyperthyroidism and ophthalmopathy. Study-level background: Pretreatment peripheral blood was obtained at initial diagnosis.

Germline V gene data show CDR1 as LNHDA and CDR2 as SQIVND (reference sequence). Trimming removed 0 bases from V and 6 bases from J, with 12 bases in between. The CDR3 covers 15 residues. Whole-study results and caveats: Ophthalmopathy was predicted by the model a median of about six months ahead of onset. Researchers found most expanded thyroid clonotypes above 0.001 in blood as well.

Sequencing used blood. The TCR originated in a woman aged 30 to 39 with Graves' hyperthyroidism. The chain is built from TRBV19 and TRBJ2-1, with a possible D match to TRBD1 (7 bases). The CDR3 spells CASSIDRGTRNEQFF. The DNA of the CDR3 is TGTGCCAGTAGTATAGACAGGGGGACTCGCAATGAGCAGTTCTTC.